This TCR beta chain was sequenced for a study of shared clonotypes between healthy human individuals. Germline loops: CDR1 SGHAT, CDR2 FQNNGV. The length of the CDR3 is 16 residues. Trimming removed 0 bases at V and 1 base at J, with 12 bases between. Genomic DNA belonging to each subset was distributed in equal measure over several immunoSEQ plates. Sequencing used immunoSEQ multiplex PCR; TCRdb keeps in-frame clones, though not all of them. The sample records millions of clones, more than 85% being singletons. The sequence derives from a man younger than 35 in good health. Some clones in this sample may be carry-over from other donors' samples. Sequencing was performed on naive CD4+ T cells from PBMCs. Subset meaning: CD45RA+ positively selected. The chain couples TRBV11-2 to TRBJ2-5; the D is unclear. CDR3 sequence reads: CASSLEPSRIQETQYF. DNA for the CDR3: TGTGCCAGCAGCTTAGAGCCTTCCAGGATCCAAGAGACCCAGTACTTC.